The 25 T cell receptor beta chains in this list originate from one sample, sequenced in a study of CD8 T cells in Susac syndrome. The RNA input was roughly 0.45 to 1 ug, and it was reverse transcribed with random hexamers. MiXCR, run by TCRdb on the immunoSEQ multiplex PCR reads, gives a single entry per CDR3 protein. The sample has approximately 190,000 distinct CDR3 sequences, 90% to 97% seen once. The material sequenced was CD4+ T cells from PBMCs. The origin of the receptors is a human donor with Susac syndrome.

This rearrangement joins TRBV27 to TRBJ1-1; tentative D call: TRBD1 (5 bases). CDR3 length equals 14 residues. V lost 1 base and J 1 base, leaving 7 bases between the germline ends. Germline CDR1 MNHEY, CDR2 SMNVEV (reference sequence). CDR3 amino acids: CASSLLGANTEAFF. In nucleotides, the CDR3 is TGTGCCAGCAGTTTATTAGGGGCGAACACTGAAGCTTTCTTT.

The CDR3 bases are TGTGCCAGCAGCTTAGGTGGGACAGGGAGAGATACGCAGTATTTT. This encodes CASSLGGTGRDTQYF. This sequence joins TRBV7-6 and TRBJ2-3; 9 bases match TRBD1. Germline CDR1 is SGHVS and CDR2 is FNYEAQ. The CDR3 spans 15 residues. V lost 1 base and J lost 5; bases outside the gene matches: 4.

The chain joins TRBV12-3 or TRBV12-4 to TRBJ1-5; D not resolved. Between the trimmed V and J ends, which lost 5 bases and 5 bases, there was a span of 16 bases. CDR3 length equals 15 residues. CDR3 amino acids: CASSPPGPGDQPQHF. In DNA form, the CDR3 reads TGTGCCAGCAGTCCCCCAGGCCCTGGCGATCAGCCCCAGCATTTT.

This chain connects TRBV10-3 to TRBJ2-2; TRBD2 might be the D (6 bases). The CDR3 loop spans 15 amino acids. V was trimmed by 4 bases and J by 0 bases, leaving 9 bases between them. The V gene's germline CDR1 is ENHRY and CDR2 SYGVKD. The DNA for the CDR3 is TGTGCCATCAGTGTAGCGGCCCCGAACACCGGGGAGCTGTTTTTT. This gives the protein CAISVAAPNTGELFF.

The chain combines TRBV30 with TRBJ1-2; TRBD1 matches at 7 bases. After removal of 2 bases from V and 4 bases from J, the junction contained 10 bases not matched to a gene. The CDR3 runs to 15 residues. Germline V CDR1 and CDR2: GTSNPN, SVGIG (reference sequence). In DNA form, the CDR3 reads TGTGCCTGGAGTTCTACAGGGGTCTTTAGCTATGGCTACACCTTC. Amino acid sequence: CAWSSTGVFSYGYTF.

The chain is built from TRBV7-2 and TRBJ2-1; 10 bases are shared with TRBD1. Germline trimming cut 5 bases from V and 9 bases from J; bases unmatched to any gene: 10. Looked up from germline, CDR1 is SGHTA and CDR2 is FQGNSA. The CDR3 contains 15 residues. CDR3 sequence reads: CASSPGQGTWSEQFF. The CDR3 DNA sequence: TGTGCCAGCAGCCCGGGACAGGGGACATGGAGTGAGCAGTTCTTC. Using reference TRBV7-2 and TRBJ2-1 for the parts outside the CDR3, the full variable domain is GAGVSQSPSNKVTEKGKDVELRCDPISGHTALYWYRQSLGQGLEFLIYFQGNSAPDKSGLPSDRFSAERTGGSVSTLTIQRTQQEDSAVYLCASSPGQGTWSEQFFGPGTRLTVL.

The V and J genes are TRBV15 and TRBJ2-5; D may match TRBD1 or TRBD2 (5 bases each). The V end was cut by 1 base, the J end by 3 bases, with 9 bases between. The length of the CDR3 is 14 residues. CDR1 and CDR2 from the germline V gene are LNHNV and YYDKDF (reference sequence). The CDR3 spells CATSRGGAEETQYF. The DNA for the CDR3 is TGTGCCACCAGCAGAGGAGGGGCGGAAGAGACCCAGTACTTC. Supplemented by reference TRBV15 and TRBJ2-5, the full variable domain reads DAMVIQNPRYQVTQFGKPVTLSCSQTLNHNVMYWYQQKSSQAPKLLFHYYDKDFNNEADTPDNFQSRRPNTSFCFLDIRSPGLGDTAMYLCATSRGGAEETQYFGPGTRLLVL.

This clonotype appeared once. The J gene is TRBJ1-6, the V gene TRBV5-4; D might be TRBD1 (5 bases). CDR3 length: 16 amino acids. Germline CDR1 is SGHNT and CDR2 is YYREEE (reference sequence). Trimming removed 0 bases at V and 8 bases at J, with 15 bases between. CDR3 bases: TGTGCCAGCAGCTTGGCCGGGACGGTTTCGGATTCACCCCTCCACTTT. It translates to CASSLAGTVSDSPLHF.

V and J are TRBV9 and TRBJ2-3; 7 bases are a match to TRBD2. With V trimmed by 3 bases and J by 2 bases, 9 bases remained unmatched. Germline V gives CDR1 SGDLS, CDR2 YYNGEE. The CDR3 consists of 16 residues. The CDR3 sequence is CASSERGWDYTDTQYF. The DNA of the CDR3 is TGTGCCAGCAGCGAACGAGGTTGGGACTACACAGATACGCAGTATTTT. The full variable domain, rest sourced from reference TRBV9 and TRBJ2-3, is DSGVTQTPKHLITATGQRVTLRCSPRSGDLSVYWYQQSLDQGLQFLIQYYNGEERAKGNILERFSAQQFPDLHSELNLSSLELGDSALYFCASSERGWDYTDTQYFGPGTRLTVL.

The CDR3 here is CASSQASGAKTQYF. CDR3 sequence (DNA): TGTGCCAGCAGCCAAGCTTCAGGGGCGAAGACCCAGTACTTC. The chain uses TRBV3-1 and TRBJ2-5, with D perhaps TRBD1 (6 bases). V lost 1 base, J lost 6 bases, and 12 bases lay in between. This CDR3 comprises 14 residues. Germline CDR1 LGHDT, CDR2 YNNKEL (reference sequence).

The V gene is TRBV24-1, the J gene TRBJ1-2; no firm D call. Between the trimmed V and J ends, which lost 4 bases and 4 bases, there was a span of 9 bases. CDR3 length equals 13 residues. The germline V gene has CDR1 KGHDR and CDR2 SFDVKD. The CDR3 coding sequence is TGTGCCACCAGTGACAGGTTCGGCTATGGCTACACCTTC. The encoded protein is CATSDRFGYGYTF.

This chain joins TRBV30 and TRBJ1-1; weak D call: TRBD1 (6 bases). The length of the CDR3 is 16 residues. Germline CDR1 and CDR2: GTSNPN and SVGIG (reference sequence). V was cut by 4 bases and J by 5 bases, with 23 bases left in between. DNA of the CDR3: TGTGCCTGGACGCAAACAAGGGGGGGAATTCGGACTGAAGCTTTCTTT. Amino acid sequence: CAWTQTRGGIRTEAFF.

The chain carries TRBV9 and TRBJ1-2; a possible D gene is TRBD1 (5 bases). Germline CDR1 is SGDLS and CDR2 is YYNGEE. This CDR3 is 14 amino acids long. The V and J ends lost 3 bases and 3 bases respectively, with 12 bases between them. In DNA form, the CDR3 reads TGTGCCAGCAGCGCCGACCCGACAGACTATGGCTACACCTTC. It specifies CASSADPTDYGYTF.

In its sample, this clonotype was seen once. This chain links TRBV25-1 with TRBJ1-1; D is ambiguous. V was pared by 1 base and J by 1 base, with 7 bases between. Germline values: CDR1 MGHDK, CDR2 SYGVNS. CDR3 length: 14 amino acids. CDR3: CASSEWGQNTEAFF. The CDR3 region has the DNA TGTGCCAGCAGTGAATGGGGTCAGAACACTGAAGCTTTCTTT.

The CDR3 DNA is TGTGCCAGCAGTGGTTCAAGGGGCGTCGATGGCTACACCTTC. Translating gives CASSGSRGVDGYTF. The chain joins TRBV2 to TRBJ1-2, with D possibly TRBD1 on 5 matching bases. CDR1 SNHLY and CDR2 FYNNEI come from the germline V gene. The V end lost 4 bases, the J end lost 6 bases, and 15 bases lay between the germline ends. The CDR3 runs to 14 residues.

This chain joins TRBV20-1 and TRBJ2-5, with TRBD2 identical over 10 bases. CDR3 length: 15 residues. V gave up 1 base and J gave up 7 bases; unmatched junction bases: 9. Germline CDR1 is DFQATT and CDR2 is SNEGSKA (reference sequence). CDR3 DNA: TGCAGTGCTAGAGTTACTAGCGGGGACTACGGGACCCAGTACTTC. It yields the protein CSARVTSGDYGTQYF.

V usage is TRBV12-3 or TRBV12-4 and J usage is TRBJ1-5, with a possible D match to TRBD1 (6 bases). V was trimmed by 1 base and J by 6 bases, leaving 16 bases between them. CDR3 length equals 16 residues. CDR3 protein: CASSLGTDLRFQPQHF. Here the CDR3 DNA reads TGTGCCAGCAGTTTAGGGACAGACCTAAGATTTCAGCCCCAGCATTTT.

This clonotype was seen a single time. This chain uses TRBV20-1 with TRBJ2-7, with D uncertain. V was cut by 3 bases and J by 1 base, with 10 bases left in between. CDR1 DFQATT and CDR2 SNEGSKA come from the germline V gene (reference sequence). CDR3 length: 13 amino acids. The CDR3 region is CSASWSGSYEQYF. The CDR3 region has the DNA TGCAGTGCTAGTTGGTCCGGGTCCTACGAGCAGTACTTC.

The genes are TRBV15 and TRBJ2-3; D is perhaps TRBD2 (7 bases). The germline gives CDR1 LNHNV, CDR2 YYDKDF (reference sequence). There are 14 residues in the CDR3. The V gene lost 7 bases and the J gene lost 2 bases, with 13 bases spanning the gap. In DNA form, the CDR3 reads TGTGCCACCAATGAGGGGGGGCCCACAGATACGCAGTATTTT. It yields the protein CATNEGGPTDTQYF.

The V call is TRBV7-8, the J call TRBJ2-1; D ambiguous. There are 16 residues in the CDR3. Germline CDR1 and CDR2: SGHVS and FQNEAQ. Trimming took off 5 bases at V and 5 bases at J, with 19 bases between the two ends. CDR3 DNA: TGTGCCAGCAGCGTGAGGACCTTAACTATCCACAATGAGCAGTTCTTC. It encodes CASSVRTLTIHNEQFF.

V gene TRBV5-6 combines with J gene TRBJ1-6; unclear D gene. The ends were cut back, 4 bases at V and 7 bases at J, with 12 bases in the middle. CDR1 is SGHDT, CDR2 YYEEEE, per germline. The CDR3 runs 14 residues. This CDR3 reads CASSRREYNSPLHF. DNA of the CDR3: TGTGCCAGCAGCCGACGGGAGTACAATTCACCCCTCCACTTT.

The chain combines TRBV5-4 with TRBJ2-7; TRBD2 matches at 10 bases. Germline V lookup: CDR1 SGHNT, CDR2 YYREEE (reference sequence). CDR3 length: 14 residues. V lost 2 bases, J lost 2 bases, and 1 base stayed unmatched. The CDR3 coding sequence is TGTGCCAGCAGCTTCCTAGCGGGAGCCTACGAGCAGTACTTC. This translates into CASSFLAGAYEQYF.

The genes are TRBV3-1 and TRBJ2-1, with a possible D match to TRBD2 (5 bases). The CDR3 contains 15 residues. The V end was cut by 0 bases, the J end by 3 bases, with 9 bases between. The germline V gene encodes CDR1 LGHDT and CDR2 YNNKEL (reference sequence). CDR3 sequence (DNA): TGTGCCAGCAGCCAAGATCCCGGGAACTACAATGAGCAGTTCTTC. Translated, it gives CASSQDPGNYNEQFF.

The rearrangement links TRBV30 to TRBJ1-2; D remains unclear. The CDR3 extends over 15 amino acids. Trimming took 4 bases from V and 3 from J, leaving 18 bases between them. Germline V CDR1 and CDR2: GTSNPN, SVGIG (reference sequence). DNA for the CDR3: TGTGCCTGGACTCAAAGCGTGGGGAGGGACTATGGCTACACCTTC. The encoded protein is CAWTQSVGRDYGYTF. The variable domain in full, completed from reference TRBV30 and TRBJ1-2, reads SQTIHQWPATLVQPVGSPLSLECTVEGTSNPNLYWYRQAAGRGLQLLFYSVGIGQISSEVPQNLSASRPQDRQFILSSKKLLLSDSGFYLCAWTQSVGRDYGYTFGSGTRLTVV.

The chain recombines TRBV7-3 with TRBJ2-6; 7 bases fit TRBD2. Trimming took 5 bases from V and 8 from J; bases not matched to a gene: 6. The CDR3 runs 14 residues. Per the germline V gene, CDR1 is SGHTA and CDR2 is FQGTGA. The chain's CDR3 is CASSGAGTTNVLTF. For the CDR3, the DNA is TGTGCCAGCAGCGGAGCCGGGACTACCAACGTCCTGACTTTC. The full variable domain, in which reference TRBV7-3 and TRBJ2-6 provide the parts outside the CDR3, is GAGVSQTPSNKVTEKGKYVELRCDPISGHTALYWYRQSLGQGPEFLIYFQGTGAADDSGLPNDRFFAVRPEGSVSTLKIQRTERGDSAVYLCASSGAGTTNVLTFGAGSRLTVL.